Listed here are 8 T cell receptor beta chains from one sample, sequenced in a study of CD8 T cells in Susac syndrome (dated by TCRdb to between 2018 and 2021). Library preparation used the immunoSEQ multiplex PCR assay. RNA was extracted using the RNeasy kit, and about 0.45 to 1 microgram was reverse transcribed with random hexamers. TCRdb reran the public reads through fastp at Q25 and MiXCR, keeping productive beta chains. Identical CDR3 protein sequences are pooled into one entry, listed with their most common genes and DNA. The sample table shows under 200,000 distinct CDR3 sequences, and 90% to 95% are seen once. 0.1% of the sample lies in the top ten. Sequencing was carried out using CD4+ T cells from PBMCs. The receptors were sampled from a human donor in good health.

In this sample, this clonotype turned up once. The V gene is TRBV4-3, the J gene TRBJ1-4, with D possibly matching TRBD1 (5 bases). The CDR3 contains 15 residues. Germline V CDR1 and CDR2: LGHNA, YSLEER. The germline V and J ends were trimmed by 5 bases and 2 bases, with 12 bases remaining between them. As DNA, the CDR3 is TGCGCCAGCAGCGGGACGGCGGGCACTAATGAAAAACTGTTTTTT. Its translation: CASSGTAGTNEKLFF.

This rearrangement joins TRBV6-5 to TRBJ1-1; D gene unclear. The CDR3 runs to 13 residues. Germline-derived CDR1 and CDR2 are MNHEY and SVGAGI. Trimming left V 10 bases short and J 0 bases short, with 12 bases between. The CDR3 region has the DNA TGTGCCACCCATCAGTTAATGAACACTGAAGCTTTCTTT. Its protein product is CATHQLMNTEAFF.

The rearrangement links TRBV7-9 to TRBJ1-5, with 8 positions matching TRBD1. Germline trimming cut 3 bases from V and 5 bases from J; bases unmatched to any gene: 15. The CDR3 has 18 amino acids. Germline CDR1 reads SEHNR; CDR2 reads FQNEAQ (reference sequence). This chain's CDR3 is CASSFDRGGSQSDQPQHF. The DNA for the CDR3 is TGTGCCAGCAGCTTTGACAGGGGAGGGTCTCAGAGCGATCAGCCCCAGCATTTT.

CDR3 loop: CARLGDRDSPFF. The CDR3 region has the DNA TGTGCCAGGCTAGGTGACCGGGACTCTCCGTTCTTC. V usage is TRBV21-1 and J usage is TRBJ2-1; the table assigns TRBD2, which was not confirmed against the DNA. TRBV21-1 is an annotated pseudogene. This CDR3 is built from 12 residues.

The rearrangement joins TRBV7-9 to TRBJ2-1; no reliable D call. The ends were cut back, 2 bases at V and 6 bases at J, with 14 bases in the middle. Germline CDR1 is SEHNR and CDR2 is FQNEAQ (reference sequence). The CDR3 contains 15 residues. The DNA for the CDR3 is TGTGCCAGCAGCTTAACCGTTGATGGCGGCAATGAGCAGTTCTTC. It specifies CASSLTVDGGNEQFF. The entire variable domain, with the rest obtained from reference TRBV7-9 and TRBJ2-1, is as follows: DTGVSQNPRHKITKRGQNVTFRCDPISEHNRLYWYRQTLGQGPEFLTYFQNEAQLEKSRLLSDRFSAERPKGSFSTLEIQRTEQGDSAMYLCASSLTVDGGNEQFFGPGTRLTVL.

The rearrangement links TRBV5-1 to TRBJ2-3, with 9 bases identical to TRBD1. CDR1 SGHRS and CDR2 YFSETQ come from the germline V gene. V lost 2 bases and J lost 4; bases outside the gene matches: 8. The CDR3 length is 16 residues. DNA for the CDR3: TGCGCCAGCAGCTTCGCCGGGACAGGGAGGGCAGATACGCAGTATTTT. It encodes CASSFAGTGRADTQYF.

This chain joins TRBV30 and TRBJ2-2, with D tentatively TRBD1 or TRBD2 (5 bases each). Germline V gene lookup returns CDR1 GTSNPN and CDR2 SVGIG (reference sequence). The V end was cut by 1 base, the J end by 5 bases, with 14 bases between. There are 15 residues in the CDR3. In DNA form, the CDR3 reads TGTGCCTGGAGTGCTCGCCACGGGGCAACCGGGGAGCTGTTTTTT. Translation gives CAWSARHGATGELFF. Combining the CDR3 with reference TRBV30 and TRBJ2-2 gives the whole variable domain SQTIHQWPATLVQPVGSPLSLECTVEGTSNPNLYWYRQAAGRGLQLLFYSVGIGQISSEVPQNLSASRPQDRQFILSSKKLLLSDSGFYLCAWSARHGATGELFFGEGSRLTVL.

In nucleotides, the CDR3 is TGTGCCAGCATGCCCGGACCGCGGACGAACACTGAAGCTTTCTTT. This sequence encodes CASMPGPRTNTEAFF. The rearrangement links TRBV6-2 or TRBV6-3 to TRBJ1-1; D not resolved. Germline values: CDR1 MNHEY, CDR2 SVGEGT. The CDR3 contains 15 residues. Trimming shortened V by 7 bases and J by 1 base, and 16 bases separated the two germline ends.